The rows below give T cell receptor beta chains drawn from one sample of a study of blood T cell repertoires in COVID-19. Clones were sequenced by immunoSEQ multiplex PCR, and TCRdb holds only the in-frame ones, with some missing. Among roughly 400,000 clones listed, 80% to 90% were seen once. Sequenced: PBMCs or T cells enriched from blood (not recorded which). Receptor source: a man aged 25 to 40 who had recovered from COVID-19. CDR3s leave out the opening cysteine and the closing phenylalanine or tryptophan. Each record gives: V gene, D gene, J gene, CDR3 protein. The D gene is left open where the match is weak.

V: TRBV4-1; D: TRBD1; J: TRBJ2-5; CDR3: ASSQVPGQLETQY
V: TRBV7-6; D: TRBD1; J: TRBJ1-5; CDR3: ASSLRQGGQPQH
V: TRBV10-1; D: TRBD2; J: TRBJ2-5; CDR3: ASSGGLAGGEETQY
V: TRBV12-5; D: TRBD1; J: TRBJ1-2; CDR3: ASGLLDRGHGYT
V: TRBV2; D: NA; J: TRBJ1-4; CDR3: ASSEEDFRGGFEKLF
V: TRBV11-2; D: NA; J: TRBJ2-7; CDR3: ASSSRGLQAYEQY
V: TRBV7-2; D: NA; J: TRBJ2-1; CDR3: ASSFGLHNEQF
V: TRBV28; D: TRBD1; J: TRBJ1-4; CDR3: ASSLLDRALEKLF
V: TRBV5-6; D: TRBD1; J: TRBJ1-1; CDR3: ASSFWTGTEAF
V: TRBV11-2; D: TRBD2; J: TRBJ2-7; CDR3: ASSLYDSGAYEQY
V: TRBV19; D: NA; J: TRBJ1-4; CDR3: ASSGRPKGVEKLF
V: TRBV3-1/TRBV3-2; D: NA; J: TRBJ2-1; CDR3: ASSQEGQRANEQF
V: TRBV12-3/TRBV12-4; D: NA; J: TRBJ2-2; CDR3: ASSFPAGELF
V: TRBV5-6; D: NA; J: TRBJ1-2; CDR3: ASSSPRDLPNYGYT
V: TRBV5-1; D: TRBD1; J: TRBJ1-3; CDR3: ASSPGTGRFSGNTIY
V: TRBV7-2; D: TRBD2; J: TRBJ2-2; CDR3: ASSGGAGGHTGELF
V: TRBV6-5; D: NA; J: TRBJ1-2; CDR3: ASSYSLGGDYN
V: TRBV28; D: NA; J: TRBJ2-1; CDR3: ASRFLLGANNEQF
V: TRBV7-9; D: NA; J: TRBJ2-5; CDR3: ASSFYRREETQY
V: TRBV27; D: TRBD1; J: TRBJ2-5; CDR3: ASRKGQGWQETQY
V: TRBV6-2/TRBV6-3; D: TRBD1; J: TRBJ1-2; CDR3: ASSYSGTAYGYT
V: TRBV7-9; D: TRBD2; J: TRBJ2-2; CDR3: ASSGGLAGGSSGTGELF
V: TRBV25-1; D: NA; J: TRBJ1-1; CDR3: ASSEYMGAEAF
V: TRBV29-1; D: NA; J: TRBJ2-7; CDR3: SVEGQAYEQY
V: TRBV28; D: TRBD1; J: TRBJ2-5; CDR3: ASSKPGQQETQY
V: TRBV5-1; D: TRBD2; J: TRBJ2-2; CDR3: ASSTGTSGSAGELF
V: TRBV27; D: TRBD2; J: TRBJ2-1; CDR3: ASSPGLAETHSYNEQF
V: TRBV2; D: TRBD2; J: TRBJ2-1; CDR3: ASRGKREWGNEQF